Below, 16 T cell receptor beta chains from the same sample are listed, as sequenced in a study of shared clonotypes between healthy human individuals. Sequencing used immunoSEQ multiplex PCR; TCRdb keeps in-frame clones, though not all of them. Of millions of clones detected, 85% to 95% appear once; the ten largest clones hold more than 0.12%. The sequencing input was naive CD4+ T cells sorted from blood. Subset of the sample: CD45RA+ positively selected. The receptors derive from a man younger than 35 in good health.

This sequence joins TRBV13 and TRBJ2-2; no clear D. Germline CDR1 reads PRHDT; CDR2 reads FYEKMQ (reference sequence). Trimming stripped 0 bases from V and 7 bases from J, with 12 bases between. CDR3 length: 15 amino acids. The CDR3 spells CASSLGAPPGGELFF. CDR3 nucleotides: TGTGCCAGCAGCTTAGGAGCCCCCCCCGGCGGGGAGCTGTTTTTT.

This clone was recorded a few times. The chain couples TRBV18 to TRBJ1-3; D not certain. Germline loops: CDR1 KGHSH, CDR2 LQKENI. Trimming took off 0 bases at V and 9 bases at J, with 9 bases between the two ends. This CDR3 has 13 amino acids. The CDR3 protein is CASSPPGSSTIYF. In DNA, the CDR3 is TGTGCCAGCTCACCACCTGGGAGCAGCACCATATATTTT.

For the CDR3, the DNA is TGTGCCAGCAGCGGGAACGGGGCCCCAACGGCCCAGTACTTC. Protein sequence: CASSGNGAPTAQYF. The chain couples TRBV9 to TRBJ2-5; tentatively, D is TRBD1 or TRBD2 (5 bases each). This CDR3 has 14 amino acids. Trimming removed 3 bases from V and 9 bases from J, with 18 bases in between. CDR1 SGDLS and CDR2 YYNGEE come from the germline V gene.

Turning to this clone: Other DNA sequences in the same sample also yield this CDR3. The chain joins TRBV18 to TRBJ2-3, with D hard to call. The V end was cut by 0 bases, the J end by 5 bases, with 6 bases between. The CDR3 runs to 13 residues. Germline values: CDR1 KGHSH, CDR2 LQKENI. CDR3 sequence reads: CASSPPNLDTQYF. The CDR3 nucleotides read TGTGCCAGCTCACCACCTAATTTAGATACGCAGTATTTT.

The gene calls are TRBV27 and TRBJ2-7; 8 bases match TRBD1. Germline V gives CDR1 MNHEY, CDR2 SMNVEV (reference sequence). V trimming: 5 bases; J trimming: 0 bases; junction bases outside the gene matches: 6. This CDR3 region has 15 residues. In DNA, the CDR3 is TGTGCCAGCAGTCCTGGGACAGGCGGCTCCTACGAGCAGTACTTC. It encodes CASSPGTGGSYEQYF.

V and J are TRBV30 and TRBJ2-5; D might be TRBD1 (6 bases). Germline values: CDR1 GTSNPN, CDR2 SVGIG (reference sequence). There are 16 residues in the CDR3. V was cut by 8 bases and J by 3 bases, with 25 bases left in between. The CDR3 bases are TGTGCCGTTCGGTGGGGGCGGTATCCACGGGAAGAGACCCAGTACTTC. Protein product: CAVRWGRYPREETQYF.

The V and J genes are TRBV7-2 and TRBJ1-2; maybe TRBD1 (6 bases). This CDR3 comprises 13 residues. Germline V gene data show CDR1 as SGHTA and CDR2 as FQGNSA. V shed 5 bases and J shed 8 bases, with 15 bases lying between them. The chain's CDR3 is CASSPDRLGGYTF. In DNA, the CDR3 is TGTGCCAGCAGCCCGGACAGACTCGGAGGCTACACCTTC.

The chain is built from TRBV28 and TRBJ1-5; TRBD1 matches at 8 bases. This CDR3 is built from 17 residues. Germline values: CDR1 MDHEN, CDR2 SYDVKM. V trimming: 3 bases; J trimming: 3 bases; junction bases outside the gene matches: 10. The DNA of the CDR3 is TGTGCCAGCAGTTTGTCACATGGGACAGGTCTCAATCAGCCCCAGCATTTT. As protein: CASSLSHGTGLNQPQHF.

Comment on this clone: Distinct nucleotide sequences in the sample also encode this CDR3. This chain links TRBV28 with TRBJ2-7; no reliable D call. V lost 4 bases to trimming and J lost 1 base, with 5 bases between them. This CDR3 comprises 12 residues. From germline, CDR1 is MDHEN and CDR2 SYDVKM. In DNA form, the CDR3 reads TGTGCCAGCAGTTCCCAGTCCTACGAGCAGTACTTC. Its protein product is CASSSQSYEQYF.

As concerns this clone: The sample carries other DNA sequences with the same CDR3. V gene TRBV7-2 combines with J gene TRBJ1-1; 8 nucleotides match TRBD1. The CDR3 loop spans 14 amino acids. Germline CDR1 is SGHTA and CDR2 is FQGNSA. V shed 4 bases, J shed 1 base, and the junction held 2 bases outside the gene matches. The CDR3 reads CASSSTGGNTEAFF. CDR3 in DNA: TGTGCCAGCAGCTCCACAGGGGGGAACACTGAAGCTTTCTTT.

The rearrangement uses TRBV9 and TRBJ2-2, with D uncertain. The V gene's germline CDR1 is SGDLS and CDR2 YYNGEE. V was cut by 0 bases and J by 6 bases, with 6 bases left in between. The CDR3 length is 13 residues. Here the CDR3 DNA reads TGTGCCAGCAGCGTAGGAGTCCCCGGGGAGCTGTTTTTT. Translating gives CASSVGVPGELFF. Together with reference TRBV9 and TRBJ2-2, the CDR3 gives the full variable domain: DSGVTQTPKHLITATGQRVTLRCSPRSGDLSVYWYQQSLDQGLQFLIQYYNGEERAKGNILERFSAQQFPDLHSELNLSSLELGDSALYFCASSVGVPGELFFGEGSRLTVL.

The DNA for the CDR3 is TGTGCCAGCGTAGAATACGAGCAGTACTTC. Its translation: CASVEYEQYF. The chain combines TRBV2 with TRBJ2-7; D gene unclear. This CDR3 is built from 10 residues. CDR1 is SNHLY and CDR2 is FYNNEI in the germline V gene. V was clipped by 8 bases and J by 4 bases, with 6 bases between them.

The chain carries TRBV2 and TRBJ2-2; 11 bases match TRBD1. The V segment lost 7 bases and the J segment 2 bases; nucleotides outside the gene matches: 3. The CDR3 is made up of 15 amino acids. Germline CDR1 is SNHLY and CDR2 is FYNNEI. The CDR3 region is CASTGQGANTGELFF. The CDR3 DNA follows: TGTGCCAGCACCGGACAGGGGGCAAACACCGGGGAGCTGTTTTTT.

The chain uses TRBV28 and TRBJ2-7; TRBD1 might be the D (6 bases). Germline assignment: CDR1 MDHEN and CDR2 SYDVKM. The CDR3 totals 16 residues. Between the trimmed V and J ends, which lost 3 bases and 3 bases, there was a span of 18 bases. The CDR3 reads CASSFPGGQKIYEQYF. In DNA form, the CDR3 reads TGTGCCAGCAGTTTTCCAGGAGGACAGAAGATCTACGAGCAGTACTTC.

V gene TRBV7-8 combines with J gene TRBJ2-2; TRBD1 matches at 10 bases. CDR1 is SGHVS, CDR2 FQNEAQ, per germline. After removal of 2 bases from V and 5 bases from J, the junction contained 5 bases not matched to a gene. The CDR3 loop spans 16 amino acids. As DNA, the CDR3 is TGTGCCAGCAGCTTACAGACAGGGGGCTGGACCGGGGAGCTGTTTTTT. It codes for CASSLQTGGWTGELFF.

The chain has TRBV11-2 and TRBJ1-4; D call uncertain. The CDR3 covers 15 residues. Trimming shortened V by 1 base and J by 5 bases, and 11 bases separated the two germline ends. The germline V gene has CDR1 SGHAT and CDR2 FQNNGV. This chain's CDR3 is CASSLGSGRNEKLFF. The CDR3 nucleotides are TGTGCCAGCAGCTTAGGCAGCGGGAGGAATGAAAAACTGTTTTTT.